One sample yielded the 7 T cell receptor beta chains listed below, sequenced in a study of cytomegalovirus exposure and HLA in healthy donors. Profiled with immunoSEQ multiplex PCR; TCRdb holds only in-frame clones, not every one. The repertoire consists of 200,000 to 300,000 clones, with more than 75% occurring once and the leading ten covering over 0.95%. Sequencing input: PBMCs. These receptors all come from a woman in her twenties or thirties in good health and CMV-seropositive.

J is TRBJ2-6 and V is TRBV5-1, with TRBD1 matching 7 bases. Germline CDR1 is SGHRS and CDR2 is YFSETQ. This CDR3 has 17 amino acids. After removal of 0 bases from V and 4 bases from J, the junction contained 7 bases not matched to a gene. In DNA, the CDR3 is TGCGCCAGCAGCTTGGCCGACAGGGTCGACGGGGCCAACGTCCTGACTTTC. It codes for CASSLADRVDGANVLTF.

CDR3: CASSLNRDNEQFF. As DNA, the CDR3 is TGTGCCAGCAGCTTGAACAGGGACAATGAGCAGTTCTTC. The J gene is TRBJ2-1, the V gene TRBV5-6, with TRBD1 as a possible D gene (6 bases). Germline values: CDR1 SGHDT, CDR2 YYEEEE. This CDR3 is 13 amino acids long. V lost 1 base and J 5 bases, leaving 7 bases between the germline ends.

This sequence joins TRBV5-5 and TRBJ2-2; D might be TRBD2 (6 bases). V was pared by 2 bases and J by 4 bases, with 15 bases between. This CDR3 contains 16 residues. Looked up from germline, CDR1 is SGHKS and CDR2 is YYEKEE (reference sequence). CDR3 sequence (DNA): TGTGCCAGCAGCTTTAGGCTCCACGGGGGCACCGGGGAGCTGTTTTTT. Its protein is CASSFRLHGGTGELFF.

Concerning this clone: Other DNA variants within this sample encode the same CDR3. This chain links TRBV5-1 with TRBJ2-5; 9 nucleotides align to TRBD2. J gave up 5 bases and V 0 bases, and 2 bases lay outside the gene matches. The germline V gene encodes CDR1 SGHRS and CDR2 YFSETQ. CDR3 length: 14 residues. The CDR3 coding sequence is TGCGCCAGCAGCTTGGTAGCGGGAGCCGAGACCCAGTACTTC. Translated: CASSLVAGAETQYF.

The count of this clone is one. This chain uses TRBV18 with TRBJ1-1, with 9 bases lining up with TRBD1. The germline CDR1 and CDR2 sequences are KGHSH and LQKENI. The V gene end was trimmed by 1 base and the J gene end by 8 bases; junction bases not matched to a gene: 11. This CDR3 spans 16 amino acids. The CDR3 DNA reads as TGTGCCAGCTCACCACGACAGGACAGGGGAAGGTTAGAAGCTTTCTTT. Its protein product is CASSPRQDRGRLEAFF.

CDR3 in DNA: TGTGCCCGCCAGGCAACTAATGAAAAACTGTTTTTT. Residues: CARQATNEKLFF. The V and J genes are TRBV30 and TRBJ1-4; the D is unclear. This CDR3 is 12 amino acids long. Germline loops: CDR1 GTSNPN, CDR2 SVGIG (reference sequence). The germline V and J ends were trimmed by 8 bases and 0 bases, with 7 bases remaining between them. Based on the CDR3 plus reference TRBV30 and TRBJ1-4, the full variable domain is SQTIHQWPATLVQPVGSPLSLECTVEGTSNPNLYWYRQAAGRGLQLLFYSVGIGQISSEVPQNLSASRPQDRQFILSSKKLLLSDSGFYLCARQATNEKLFFGSGTQLSVL.

This chain uses TRBV5-6 with TRBJ2-7, with 7 positions matching TRBD2. The CDR3 is 12 amino acids. V lost 4 bases and J lost 5; bases outside the gene matches: 3. CDR1 is SGHDT, CDR2 YYEEEE, per germline. The CDR3 loop reads CASSPGRDEQYF. The CDR3 coding sequence is TGTGCCAGCAGCCCGGGGAGGGACGAGCAGTACTTC.